The table lists the clone carrying this TCR beta chain with many counts. Libraries of TCR beta came from iRepertoire HTBI primers plus Arm-PCR of CDR3 regions. MiXCR, run by TCRdb on the multiplex PCR reads, gives a single entry per CDR3 protein. The data show 350,000 to 450,000 distinct CDR3 sequences, about a sixth seen once. The sample is drawn from a study of regulatory T cells in long-lasting Graves disease. Sample time point: newly diagnosed GD, antithyroid drugs for less than 3 months. Extracted RNA from PBMCs served as the source of the TCR library. These data also featured in a second study, about T cells in Graves' hyperthyroidism and ophthalmopathy. That source notes: In the first-round RT-PCR of the TCR CDR3, the HTBI primer set was used. The model made its ophthalmopathy prediction, and onset followed a median 6.5 months later.

This sample comprised peripheral blood mononuclear cells (PBMCs), obtained at new diagnosis, from a patient treated with antithyroid drugs. The receptor's source is a man in his forties with Graves disease.

DNA of the CDR3: TGTGCCAGCAGTTTCCGGGACAGAAACGAGCAGTACTTC. Protein: CASSFRDRNEQYF. J is TRBJ2-7 and V is TRBV28; 7 bases are a match to TRBD1. J gave up 5 bases and V 3 bases, and 4 bases lay outside the gene matches. The length of the CDR3 is 13 residues. Germline loops: CDR1 MDHEN, CDR2 SYDVKM.